This T cell receptor (beta chain) was identified during a study of a mutant IDH1 vaccine in newly diagnosed glioma. Study-wide context: Treated patients were around 60% male, about 40% female, mean age about 41 years.

The time point is: baseline, week 1 (first vaccination visit). Treatment of the sample: pre-vaccination baseline after standard-of-care therapy. V lost 8 bases and J 4 bases, leaving 14 bases between the germline ends. Germline lookup yields CDR1 MNHEY and CDR2 SVGAGI. CDR3 length: 13 amino acids. This table comes from immunoSEQ multiplex PCR, and its TCRdb copy is limited to in-frame clones, with some not included. The sample comprises about 66,000 clones, 86% of which are singletons, and 2.5% to 3.5% rests with the top ten. On this clone: Its antigen is unidentified.

General study results and limits: Among patients, 80% to 95% showed immune responses induced by the vaccine.

The chain has TRBV6-5 and TRBJ1-2; D gene uncertain. Sequenced material: PBMCs, taken from a glioma patient treated with radiotherapy, temozolomide or both. The receptor comes from a man aged 25-45 years with glioma. The CDR3 DNA reads as TGTGCCAGCGCACGGACGGTAACCTATGGCTACACCTTC. It encodes CASARTVTYGYTF.